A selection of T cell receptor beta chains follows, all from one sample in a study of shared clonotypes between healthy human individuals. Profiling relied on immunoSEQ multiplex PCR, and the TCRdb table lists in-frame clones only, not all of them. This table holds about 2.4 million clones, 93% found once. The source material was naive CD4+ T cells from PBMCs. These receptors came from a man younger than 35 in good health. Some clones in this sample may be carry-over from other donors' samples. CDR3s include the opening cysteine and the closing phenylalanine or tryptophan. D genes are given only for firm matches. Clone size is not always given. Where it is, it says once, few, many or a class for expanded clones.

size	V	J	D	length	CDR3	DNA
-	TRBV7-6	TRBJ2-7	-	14	CASSWGTGTYEQYF	TGTGCCAGCAGCTGGGGGACGGGTACCTACGAGCAGTACTTC
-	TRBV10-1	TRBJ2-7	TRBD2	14	CASSALTAGVMGYF	TGCGCCAGCAGTGCACTTACAGCGGGAGTCATGGGGTACTTC
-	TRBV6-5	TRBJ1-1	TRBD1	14	CASSHRDRNTEAFF	TGTGCCAGCAGTCACCGGGACAGGAACACTGAAGCTTTCTTT
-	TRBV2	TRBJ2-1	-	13	CARRRQGYNEQFF	TGTGCCAGAAGACGTCAGGGCTACAATGAGCAGTTCTTC
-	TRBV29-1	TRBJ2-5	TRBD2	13	CSVAGTSQETQYF	TGCAGCGTGGCCGGGACTAGTCAGGAGACCCAGTACTTC
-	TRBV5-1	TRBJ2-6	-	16	CASSLGTASGANVLTF	TGCGCCAGCAGCTTGGGGACAGCCTCTGGGGCCAACGTCCTGACTTTC
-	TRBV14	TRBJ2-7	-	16	CASSPDQGPISYEQYF	TGTGCCAGCAGCCCCGACCAGGGGCCTATCTCCTACGAGCAGTACTTC
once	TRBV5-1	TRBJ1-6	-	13	CASSLLGVSPLHF	TGCGCCAGCAGCTTGTTGGGGGTCTCACCCCTCCACTTT
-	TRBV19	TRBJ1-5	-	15	CASSYLSRNNQPQHF	TGTGCCAGTAGTTATTTGTCCAGGAACAATCAGCCCCAGCATTTT
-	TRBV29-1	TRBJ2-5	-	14	CSVEQARAGETQYF	TGCAGCGTCGAACAGGCCCGGGCAGGGGAGACCCAGTACTTC